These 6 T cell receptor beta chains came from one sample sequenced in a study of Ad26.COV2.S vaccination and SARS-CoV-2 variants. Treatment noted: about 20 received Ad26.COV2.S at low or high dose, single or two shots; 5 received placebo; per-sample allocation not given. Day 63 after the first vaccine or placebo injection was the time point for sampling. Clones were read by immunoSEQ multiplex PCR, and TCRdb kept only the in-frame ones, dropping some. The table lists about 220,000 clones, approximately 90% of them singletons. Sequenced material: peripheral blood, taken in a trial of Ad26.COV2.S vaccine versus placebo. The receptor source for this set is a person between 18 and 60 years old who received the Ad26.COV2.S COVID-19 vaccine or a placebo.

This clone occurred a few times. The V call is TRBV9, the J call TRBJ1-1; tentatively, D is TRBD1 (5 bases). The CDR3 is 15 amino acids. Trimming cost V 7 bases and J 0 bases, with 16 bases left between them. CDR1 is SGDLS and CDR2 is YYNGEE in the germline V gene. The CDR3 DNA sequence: TGTGCCAGCCGCGCCTTCGCAGGGATGAACACTGAAGCTTTCTTT. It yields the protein CASRAFAGMNTEAFF.

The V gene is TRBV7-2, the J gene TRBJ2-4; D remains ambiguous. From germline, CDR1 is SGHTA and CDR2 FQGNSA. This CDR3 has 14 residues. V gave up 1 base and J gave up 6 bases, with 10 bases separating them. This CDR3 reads CASSLVGYGNIQYF. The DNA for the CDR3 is TGTGCCAGCAGCTTAGTAGGGTACGGAAACATTCAGTACTTC.

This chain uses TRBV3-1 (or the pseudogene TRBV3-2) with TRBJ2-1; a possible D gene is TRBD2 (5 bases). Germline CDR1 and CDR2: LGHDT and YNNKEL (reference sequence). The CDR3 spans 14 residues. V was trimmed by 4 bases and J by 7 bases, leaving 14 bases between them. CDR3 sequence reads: CASSLSVPFNEQFF. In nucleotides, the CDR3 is TGTGCCAGCAGCCTTAGCGTGCCCTTTAATGAGCAGTTCTTC.

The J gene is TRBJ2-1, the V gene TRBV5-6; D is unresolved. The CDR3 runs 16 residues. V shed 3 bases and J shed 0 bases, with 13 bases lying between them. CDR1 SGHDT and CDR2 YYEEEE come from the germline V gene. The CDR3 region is CASSSLWAASYNEQFF. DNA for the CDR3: TGTGCCAGCAGCTCGCTCTGGGCCGCCTCCTACAATGAGCAGTTCTTC. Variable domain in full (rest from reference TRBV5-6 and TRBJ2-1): DAGVTQSPTHLIKTRGQQVTLRCSPKSGHDTVSWYQQALGQGPQFIFQYYEEEERQRGNFPDRFSGHQFPNYSSELNVNALLLGDSALYLCASSSLWAASYNEQFFGPGTRLTVL.

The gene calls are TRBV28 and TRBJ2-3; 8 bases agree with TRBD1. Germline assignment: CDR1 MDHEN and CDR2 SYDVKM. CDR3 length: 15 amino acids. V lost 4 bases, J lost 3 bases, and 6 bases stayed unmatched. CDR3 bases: TGTGCCAGCAGTTCCCCAGGGGGCAGGACAGATACGCAGTATTTT. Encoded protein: CASSSPGGRTDTQYF.

The CDR3 loop reads CASSRFQGNTEAFF. The CDR3 coding sequence is TGTGCCAGCAGCCGATTTCAGGGAAACACTGAAGCTTTCTTT. The V and J genes are TRBV25-1 and TRBJ1-1; maybe TRBD1 (5 bases). Germline V lookup: CDR1 MGHDK, CDR2 SYGVNS. The CDR3 is made up of 14 amino acids. Trimming removed 6 bases from V and 2 bases from J, with 13 bases in between.